These 32 T cell receptor beta chains were all obtained from the same sample, sequenced in a study of blood T cell repertoires in COVID-19. Libraries were prepared by immunoSEQ multiplex PCR; TCRdb keeps only in-frame clonotypes and omits some of them. The sample consists of 150,000 to 200,000 clones, around 87% of them appearing once. Sample: peripheral blood. These receptors were obtained from a man in his fifties or sixties with acute or convalescent COVID-19.

The chain is built from TRBV6-5 and TRBJ1-2; maybe TRBD1 (6 bases). CDR3 length: 16 amino acids. Germline V lookup: CDR1 MNHEY, CDR2 SVGAGI. Trimming pared 0 bases from V and 2 bases from J, leaving 13 bases between. This CDR3 reads CASSYSLDSNNYGYTF. The CDR3 nucleotides are TGTGCCAGCAGTTACTCTTTGGACAGCAACAACTATGGCTACACCTTC.

The gene calls are TRBV2 and TRBJ2-2; D may be TRBD1 (6 bases). The CDR3 contains 14 residues. The germline V gene has CDR1 SNHLY and CDR2 FYNNEI. With 5 bases removed from V and 5 bases from J, the gap between germline ends came to 12 bases. Here the CDR3 DNA reads TGTGCCAGCAGTATTTATACAGGGACCGGGGAGCTGTTTTTT. Translation: CASSIYTGTGELFF.

This clone appeared a single time. The V call is TRBV7-2, the J call TRBJ2-5; 10 nucleotides agree with TRBD1. The CDR3 totals 15 residues. Per germline, CDR1 SGHTA and CDR2 FQGNSA. V lost 5 bases to trimming and J lost 5 bases; unmatched junction nucleotides: 8. This CDR3 reads CASSRPGTGEETQYF. CDR3 bases: TGTGCCAGCAGCCGCCCCGGGACAGGGGAGGAGACCCAGTACTTC.

The J gene is TRBJ1-2, the V gene TRBV3-1 (or the pseudogene TRBV3-2); D is undetermined. Trimming took 0 bases from V and 8 from J, leaving 13 bases between them. Germline V gene sequence: CDR1 LGHDT, CDR2 YNNKEL (reference sequence). The CDR3 loop spans 14 amino acids. The CDR3 region has the DNA TGTGCCAGCAGCCAAGATTTCGTGGACTGGGGCTACACCTTC. This gives the protein CASSQDFVDWGYTF.

This clone was observed a handful of times. The chain joins TRBV4-1 to TRBJ2-5; TRBD2 is a possible D gene (6 bases). The CDR3 runs 14 residues. V was pared by 0 bases and J by 5 bases, with 10 bases between. CDR1 MGHRA and CDR2 YSYEKL come from the germline V gene. Here the CDR3 DNA reads TGCGCCAGCAGCCAAGATGTTGGGAGGGAGACCCAGTACTTC. As protein: CASSQDVGRETQYF.

The chain has TRBV7-9 and TRBJ1-6; D is possibly TRBD1 (5 bases). CDR1 and CDR2 (germline): SEHNR, FQNEAQ (reference sequence). This CDR3 spans 14 amino acids. V shed 5 bases and J shed 5 bases, with 10 bases lying between them. Here the CDR3 DNA reads TGTGCCAGCAGCGAGACAGTCAATAATTCACCCCTCCACTTT. It translates to CASSETVNNSPLHF.

The genes are TRBV3-1 (or the pseudogene TRBV3-2) and TRBJ2-7; TRBD2 matches at 11 bases. Looked up from germline, CDR1 is LGHDT and CDR2 is YNNKEL (reference sequence). This CDR3 region has 13 residues. V was clipped by 6 bases and J by 7 bases; unmatched bases: 5. CDR3 in DNA: TGTGCCAGCAGACTAGCGGGAGTAGAAGAGCAGTACTTC. Translation: CASRLAGVEEQYF.

V and J are TRBV7-8 and TRBJ2-7; 7 nucleotides agree with TRBD2. Germline trimming cut 4 bases from V and 1 base from J; bases unmatched to any gene: 16. The length of the CDR3 is 18 residues. Germline-derived CDR1 and CDR2 are SGHVS and FQNEAQ. CDR3 sequence (DNA): TGTGCCAGCAGCTCCCCCAGGCGGGAGCCAGGTCGGTCCTACGAGCAGTACGTC. The encoded protein is CASSSPRREPGRSYEQYV.

V and J are TRBV7-2 and TRBJ1-4, with TRBD1 identical over 8 bases. Germline CDR1 reads SGHTA; CDR2 reads FQGNSA. This CDR3 has 14 amino acids. The V gene end was trimmed by 5 bases and the J gene end by 4 bases; junction bases not matched to a gene: 3. CDR3 residues: CASSPDRVNEKLFF. The CDR3 DNA reads as TGTGCCAGCAGCCCGGACAGGGTTAATGAAAAACTGTTTTTT. Drawing the rest from reference TRBV7-2 and TRBJ1-4, the complete variable domain is GAGVSQSPSNKVTEKGKDVELRCDPISGHTALYWYRQSLGQGLEFLIYFQGNSAPDKSGLPSDRFSAERTGGSVSTLTIQRTQQEDSAVYLCASSPDRVNEKLFFGSGTQLSVL.

This clone has only one observation. The J gene is TRBJ2-5, the V gene TRBV11-2; possibly TRBD2 for D (6 bases). V was cut by 3 bases and J by 5 bases, with 13 bases left in between. The germline V gene has CDR1 SGHAT and CDR2 FQNNGV. This CDR3 has 14 amino acids. CDR3 amino acids: CASSLGTGVETQYF. In DNA form, the CDR3 reads TGTGCCAGCAGCTTGGGGACGGGGGTTGAGACCCAGTACTTC.

The table lists this clone with a count of one. V is TRBV2 and J is TRBJ2-7; 11 bases match TRBD2. Germline V gene data show CDR1 as SNHLY and CDR2 as FYNNEI. The CDR3 loop spans 15 amino acids. V lost 6 bases and J lost 3; bases outside the gene matches: 7. CDR3 sequence: CASRKTSGSIYEQYF. The DNA for the CDR3 is TGTGCCAGCAGAAAAACTAGCGGGAGTATCTACGAGCAGTACTTC.

This clone was seen more than once but under ten times. The gene calls are TRBV18 and TRBJ1-2, with TRBD1 matching over 7 bases. V was clipped by 3 bases and J by 0 bases; unmatched bases: 4. CDR1 and CDR2 (germline): KGHSH, LQKENI. The CDR3 totals 15 residues. The CDR3: CASSPSGGTNYGYTF. The CDR3 DNA sequence: TGTGCCAGCTCACCTTCAGGGGGAACTAACTATGGCTACACCTTC.

This rearrangement joins TRBV6-1 to TRBJ2-7, with D possibly being TRBD1 (5 bases). This CDR3 has 13 residues. Germline CDR1 and CDR2: MNHNS and SASEGT. The V gene lost 2 bases and the J gene lost 3 bases, with 8 bases spanning the gap. DNA for the CDR3: TGTGCCAGCAGTGAAAGGACAAGCTACGAGCAGTACTTC. It yields the protein CASSERTSYEQYF.

The rearrangement links TRBV18 to TRBJ2-3, with no clear D. The V end was cut by 3 bases, the J end by 6 bases, with 4 bases between. The V gene's germline CDR1 is KGHSH and CDR2 LQKENI. The CDR3 runs 11 residues. Here the CDR3 reads CASSPVDTQYF. CDR3 coding DNA: TGTGCCAGCTCACCCGTGGATACGCAGTATTTT.

This sequence joins TRBV4-2 and TRBJ2-2, with D maybe TRBD1 (5 bases). The germline V gene has CDR1 LGHNA and CDR2 YNFKEQ. This CDR3 comprises 18 residues. V dropped 0 bases and J dropped 0 bases, with 14 bases sitting between them. CDR3 in DNA: TGTGCCAGCAGCCAAGAAAGGTTTGTAGGGGCGAACACCGGGGAGCTGTTTTTT. As protein: CASSQERFVGANTGELFF.

The chain carries TRBV10-3 and TRBJ2-7; 10 bases align to TRBD2. The V segment lost 7 bases and the J segment 4 bases; nucleotides outside the gene matches: 7. CDR3 length: 14 amino acids. Germline CDR1 reads ENHRY; CDR2 reads SYGVKD. The CDR3 is CAIKPSGSVYEQYF. As DNA, the CDR3 is TGTGCCATCAAACCTAGCGGGAGTGTTTACGAGCAGTACTTC.

The chain is built from TRBV6-5 and TRBJ1-4; D is undetermined. The germline V gene has CDR1 MNHEY and CDR2 SVGAGI. Trimming shortened V by 5 bases and J by 5 bases, and 12 bases separated the two germline ends. This CDR3 comprises 14 residues. The DNA for the CDR3 is TGTGCCAGCAGTAGAGGACTGACGAATGAAAAACTGTTTTTT. Residues: CASSRGLTNEKLFF.

V gene TRBV5-1 combines with J gene TRBJ2-5; 8 nucleotides agree with TRBD1. CDR3 length: 15 amino acids. Germline-derived CDR1 and CDR2 are SGHRS and YFSETQ. Trimming cost V 0 bases and J 2 bases; bases outside gene matches: 3. The DNA of the CDR3 is TGCGCCAGCAGCTTGGCGGACAGGGCACAAGAGACCCAGTACTTC. Translated, it gives CASSLADRAQETQYF.

This clone was counted a few times. V gene TRBV19 combines with J gene TRBJ1-5, with 10 bases identical to TRBD1. Losses at the gene ends were 3 bases for V and 7 bases for J; bases not matched to a gene: 3. Germline CDR1 reads LNHDA; CDR2 reads SQIVND (reference sequence). This CDR3 region has 14 residues. The CDR3 DNA follows: TGTGCCAGTAGTATGGGGGACAGGGGACAGCCCCAGCATTTT. It codes for CASSMGDRGQPQHF.

This chain joins TRBV10-3 and TRBJ1-5, with TRBD1 as a possible D gene (5 bases). The CDR3 contains 14 residues. Trimming cost V 6 bases and J 3 bases, with 12 bases left between them. CDR1 is ENHRY, CDR2 SYGVKD, per germline. The CDR3 DNA reads TGTGCCATCAGATTCCAGGGCCTCAATCAGCCCCAGCATTTT. It translates to CAIRFQGLNQPQHF.

This chain uses TRBV5-1 with TRBJ2-6, with 7 bases that match TRBD1. Germline V gene data show CDR1 as SGHRS and CDR2 as YFSETQ. J lost 0 bases, V lost 1 base, and 10 bases had no gene match. This CDR3 is built from 19 residues. The CDR3 is CASSLRGDSNPSGANVLTF. CDR3 bases: TGCGCCAGCAGCTTGAGAGGGGACAGCAATCCCTCTGGGGCCAACGTCCTGACTTTC.

This clone appeared a few times. V and J are TRBV5-1 and TRBJ2-2, with a weak D call TRBD2 (6 bases). The germline V and J ends were trimmed by 5 bases and 3 bases, with 14 bases remaining between them. The CDR3 covers 15 residues. Germline V gene sequence: CDR1 SGHRS, CDR2 YFSETQ. The CDR3 DNA sequence: TGCGCCAGCAGTCAGGAGGGTCAGGACACCGGGGAGCTGTTTTTT. Translated, it gives CASSQEGQDTGELFF.

A single count supports this clone. The chain recombines TRBV5-1 with TRBJ2-3; 8 nucleotides match TRBD1. CDR3 length: 15 amino acids. V was clipped by 4 bases and J by 2 bases; unmatched bases: 6. Per germline, CDR1 SGHRS and CDR2 YFSETQ. CDR3: CASSPMTGATDTQYF. As DNA, the CDR3 is TGCGCCAGCAGCCCCATGACAGGGGCCACAGATACGCAGTATTTT.

The chain carries TRBV3-1 (or the pseudogene TRBV3-2) and TRBJ2-5, with TRBD2 as a possible D gene (6 bases). The germline V and J ends were trimmed by 1 base and 4 bases, with 10 bases remaining between them. From germline, CDR1 is LGHDT and CDR2 YNNKEL (reference sequence). CDR3 size: 14 residues. The CDR3: CASSQVGGGETQYF. The DNA for the CDR3 is TGTGCCAGCAGCCAAGTCGGGGGAGGAGAGACCCAGTACTTC.

The chain joins TRBV27 to TRBJ2-1; D is perhaps TRBD2 (5 bases). The CDR3 has 13 residues. Germline V gives CDR1 MNHEY, CDR2 SMNVEV (reference sequence). Deletions cut 7 bases from V and 6 bases from J, with 13 bases between. The CDR3 DNA sequence: TGTGCCAGCAATTCCTATCGGGGCAATGAGCAGTTCTTC. Translation gives CASNSYRGNEQFF.

Remarks on this clone: Germline and junction disagree at one end, which may indicate a read error. The J gene is TRBJ2-1, the V gene TRBV5-5; D call uncertain. Germline CDR1 reads SGHKS; CDR2 reads YYEKEE (reference sequence). The CDR3 spans 9 residues. CDR3 DNA: TGTGCCAGCAGGGCCCAGGTCCTCTTC. As protein: CASRAQVLF.

This clone was observed a handful of times. The chain recombines TRBV11-2 with TRBJ1-6; D is unclear. V lost 1 base, J lost 6 bases, and 13 bases lay in between. The length of the CDR3 is 16 residues. The germline CDR1 and CDR2 sequences are SGHAT and FQNNGV. CDR3 region: CASSLGRMGGNSPLHF. The DNA for the CDR3 is TGTGCCAGCAGCTTAGGCCGGATGGGAGGTAATTCACCCCTCCACTTT.

The chain links TRBV24-1 to TRBJ2-1, with TRBD2 identical over 11 bases. The CDR3 has 15 amino acids. CDR1 KGHDR and CDR2 SFDVKD come from the germline V gene. V trimming: 3 bases; J trimming: 4 bases; junction bases outside the gene matches: 1. The CDR3 DNA reads TGTGCCACCAGTGATCTAGCGGGGGGATACAATGAGCAGTTCTTC. This gives the protein CATSDLAGGYNEQFF.

The chain is built from TRBV27 and TRBJ2-7, with 9 bases fitting TRBD2. Germline V gene sequence: CDR1 MNHEY, CDR2 SMNVEV (reference sequence). The CDR3 extends over 14 amino acids. Trimming cost V 4 bases and J 4 bases; bases outside gene matches: 5. CDR3 DNA: TGTGCCAGCAGTTCGCGGGAGGGCCGGTACGAGCAGTACTTC. Translation gives CASSSREGRYEQYF.

This chain connects TRBV28 to TRBJ1-5; D is undetermined. Between the trimmed V and J ends, which lost 4 bases and 4 bases, there was a span of 11 bases. This CDR3 comprises 14 residues. CDR1 is MDHEN, CDR2 SYDVKM, per germline. This CDR3 reads CASSSPGENQPQHF. The DNA of the CDR3 is TGTGCCAGCAGTTCCCCGGGAGAAAATCAGCCCCAGCATTTT.

The chain employs TRBV3-1 (or the pseudogene TRBV3-2) and TRBJ2-7; D is ambiguous. CDR1 and CDR2 (germline): LGHDT, YNNKEL (reference sequence). With 2 bases removed from V and 4 bases from J, the gap between germline ends came to 6 bases. This CDR3 region has 12 residues. The chain's CDR3 is CASSQLTYEQYF. The CDR3 DNA sequence: TGTGCCAGCAGCCAACTTACTTACGAGCAGTACTTC.

This chain links TRBV19 with TRBJ2-1; 9 nucleotides line up with TRBD2. V trimming: 5 bases; J trimming: 13 bases; junction bases outside the gene matches: 6. CDR3 length: 12 residues. CDR1 is LNHDA and CDR2 is SQIVND in the germline V gene (reference sequence). CDR3 loop: CASSVSGGTQFF. DNA of the CDR3: TGTGCCAGTAGTGTTAGCGGGGGAACCCAGTTCTTC. Using reference TRBV19 and TRBJ2-1 for the parts outside the CDR3, the full variable domain is DGGITQSPKYLFRKEGQNVTLSCEQNLNHDAMYWYRQDPGQGLRLIYYSQIVNDFQKGDIAEGYSVSREKKESFPLTVTSAQKNPTAFYLCASSVSGGTQFFGPGTRLTVL.